The T cell receptor (beta chain) described here comes from a study of blood T cell repertoires in COVID-19. Study overall: Samples taken during acute and convalescent COVID-19 were collected in the United States, Italy and Spain. Sample material is recorded as cDNA or gDNA derived from T cells, B-cell-depleted T cells, or PBMCs.

CDR1 and CDR2 (germline): ENHRY, SYGVKD. V lost 6 bases, J lost 2 bases, and 8 bases stayed unmatched. The CDR3 is 16 amino acids. Per the authors' pipeline: The authors estimated nucleated cell counts from reference gene primer amplification. TCRdb's copy holds only in-frame clones and misses some; the assay was immunoSEQ multiplex PCR. D and trimming were read from the DNA, whereas the V and J calls and clone size are those reported in that table. Of 150,000 to 200,000 clones in the sample, around nine tenths are singletons; the top ten hold roughly 3.3%. The chain recombines TRBV10-3 with TRBJ1-3; 9 nucleotides align to TRBD1. The sequenced material came from peripheral blood. The receptor was isolated from a man aged 18 to 35 with active or convalescent COVID-19. The CDR3 loop reads CAIRDLRDRAGNTIYF. CDR3 sequence (DNA): TGTGCCATCAGGGACCTCCGGGACAGGGCTGGAAACACCATATATTTT.